One and the same sample provided the 18 T cell receptor beta chains below, sequenced in a study of T cells in Graves' hyperthyroidism and ophthalmopathy. Amplification of TCR beta CDR3 regions was performed using RNA transcripts as template. The HTBI set primed first-round TCR CDR3 RT-PCR. MiXCR was run by TCRdb on the multiplex PCR reads, yielding one entry per CDR3 protein. Of under 800,000 distinct CDR3 sequences listed, around 13% are singletons. Sequenced sample: blood. The origin of the receptors is a woman aged 18-29 years with Graves' hyperthyroidism.

The chain recombines TRBV2 with TRBJ1-5, with D possibly TRBD1 on 6 matching bases. Germline CDR1 is SNHLY and CDR2 is FYNNEI. The CDR3 extends over 14 amino acids. V lost 6 bases and J lost 9, with 18 bases in between. CDR3 DNA: TGTGCCAGCAGGGAGTACAGGGAGGTGGGGCCCCAGCATTTT. Translating it yields CASREYREVGPQHF.

This clonotype occurred many times. The chain is built from TRBV11-2 and TRBJ2-5, with 10 bases fitting TRBD1. Per germline, CDR1 SGHAT and CDR2 FQNNGV. The ends lost 1 base at V and 5 bases at J; junction bases unmatched: 4. The CDR3 is made up of 15 amino acids. The CDR3 loop reads CASSLVTGGRETQYF. The DNA of the CDR3 is TGTGCCAGCAGCTTAGTGACAGGGGGCCGGGAGACCCAGTACTTC.

In this sample, this clonotype turned up many times. The chain uses TRBV7-9 and TRBJ2-5, with D possibly TRBD2 on 5 matching bases. The V gene lost 1 base and the J gene lost 4 bases, with 19 bases spanning the gap. Germline V lookup: CDR1 SEHNR, CDR2 FQNEAQ (reference sequence). The CDR3 consists of 17 residues. The CDR3 DNA reads TGTGCCAGCAGCTTAGTGCCACGCTTCGGTCGGGGAGAGACCCAGTACTTC. Translation: CASSLVPRFGRGETQYF. The full variable domain, in which reference TRBV7-9 and TRBJ2-5 provide the parts outside the CDR3, is DTGVSQNPRHKITKRGQNVTFRCDPISEHNRLYWYRQTLGQGPEFLTYFQNEAQLEKSRLLSDRFSAERPKGSFSTLEIQRTEQGDSAMYLCASSLVPRFGRGETQYFGPGTRLLVL.

V gene TRBV4-3 combines with J gene TRBJ2-2; TRBD2 agrees at 9 bases. The CDR3 loop spans 18 amino acids. V lost 6 bases and J lost 5; bases outside the gene matches: 16. Germline V gene data show CDR1 as LGHNA and CDR2 as YSLEER. CDR3: CASSKHPLAGEGTGELFF. Written as DNA, the CDR3 is TGCGCCAGCAGTAAACACCCGTTAGCGGGAGAGGGGACCGGGGAGCTGTTTTTT.

This chain connects TRBV3-1 to TRBJ2-3, with 12 nucleotides matching TRBD2. V lost 3 bases and J lost 7; bases outside the gene matches: 11. Germline V gene sequence: CDR1 LGHDT, CDR2 YNNKEL (reference sequence). The CDR3 consists of 17 residues. The CDR3 is CASSQTRASGRANTQYF. The CDR3 DNA reads as TGTGCCAGCAGCCAGACTAGGGCTAGCGGGAGGGCCAATACGCAGTATTTT.

The chain carries TRBV7-2 and TRBJ2-5, with D maybe TRBD1 (6 bases). Germline loops: CDR1 SGHTA, CDR2 FQGNSA. CDR3 size: 15 residues. Trimming shortened V by 5 bases and J by 4 bases, and 17 bases separated the two germline ends. CDR3 DNA: TGTGCCAGCAGCCCCGACGTGGGCAGGGGAGAGACCCAGTACTTC. Its translation is CASSPDVGRGETQYF.

This clonotype was recorded at least ten times. V gene TRBV6-1 combines with J gene TRBJ2-7; TRBD1 might be the D (6 bases). CDR1 is MNHNS, CDR2 SASEGT, per germline. The CDR3 is made up of 13 amino acids. The V gene lost 5 bases and the J gene lost 9 bases, with 17 bases spanning the gap. As DNA, the CDR3 is TGTGCCAGCAGTCAATCACAGGGCTTGGGGCAGTACTTC. This encodes CASSQSQGLGQYF.

This clonotype has a count of ten or more. The V gene is TRBV2, the J gene TRBJ2-7; 10 bases are a match to TRBD1. J gave up 3 bases and V 4 bases, and 3 bases lay outside the gene matches. Germline V CDR1 and CDR2: SNHLY, FYNNEI. The CDR3 loop spans 14 amino acids. The DNA of the CDR3 is TGTGCCAGCAGTGGGACAGGGGGTCGCTACGAGCAGTACTTC. Translation: CASSGTGGRYEQYF.

There are many counts of this clonotype. The chain couples TRBV27 to TRBJ2-2; no clear D. Germline V lookup: CDR1 MNHEY, CDR2 SMNVEV (reference sequence). Trimming shortened V by 3 bases and J by 2 bases, and 10 bases separated the two germline ends. This CDR3 region has 15 residues. CDR3 sequence: CASSFMATNTGELFF. DNA of the CDR3: TGTGCCAGCAGTTTCATGGCCACAAACACCGGGGAGCTGTTTTTT.

The chain carries TRBV19 and TRBJ1-2, with 9 bases aligning to TRBD1. The CDR3 is 15 amino acids. The trim removed 6 bases at V and 4 bases at J, leaving 9 bases unmatched. The V gene's germline CDR1 is LNHDA and CDR2 SQIVND (reference sequence). In nucleotides, the CDR3 is TGTGCCAGTAGCCTACAGGGGGCCCTTAGCTATGGCTACACCTTC. Translating gives CASSLQGALSYGYTF.

The sample holds many counts of this clonotype. The chain joins TRBV28 to TRBJ1-1, with 10 bases fitting TRBD1. This CDR3 is built from 15 residues. Germline CDR1 reads MDHEN; CDR2 reads SYDVKM. With 3 bases clipped from V and 0 bases from J, the junction kept 1 base outside the gene matches. The chain's CDR3 is CASSLTGGLNTEAFF. For the CDR3, the DNA is TGTGCCAGCAGTTTGACAGGGGGCTTGAACACTGAAGCTTTCTTT.

This clonotype was seen repeatedly, ten times or more. V gene TRBV7-9 combines with J gene TRBJ2-1; 10 bases map to TRBD2. The CDR3 length is 16 residues. Germline V CDR1 and CDR2: SEHNR, FQNEAQ (reference sequence). The junction had 11 bases not matched to a gene; V was cut back by 5 bases and J by 7 bases. CDR3 nucleotides: TGTGCCAGCAGCCCTGGTTCTAGCGGGAGAGCGAATGAGCAGTTCTTC. This gives the protein CASSPGSSGRANEQFF.

This clonotype was observed a handful of times. The genes are TRBV19 and TRBJ2-7, with D unclear. Trimming cost V 5 bases and J 3 bases, with 17 bases left between them. The CDR3 is made up of 15 amino acids. CDR1 LNHDA and CDR2 SQIVND come from the germline V gene (reference sequence). The CDR3 nucleotides are TGTGCCAGTAGTGACGCGGCCAGCTACTACTACGAGCAGTACTTC. It specifies CASSDAASYYYEQYF.

This clonotype has a count of ten or more. This sequence joins TRBV5-1 and TRBJ1-1; D gene ambiguous. The germline V and J ends were trimmed by 4 bases and 6 bases, with 16 bases remaining between them. The germline V gene has CDR1 SGHRS and CDR2 YFSETQ. The CDR3 is made up of 14 amino acids. In DNA form, the CDR3 reads TGCGCCAGCAGCGCATCGACGGAGTACGCTGAAGCTTTCTTT. Translation: CASSASTEYAEAFF.

This clonotype was detected a few times. This chain links TRBV11-2 with TRBJ2-2, with D uncertain. Trimming shortened V by 8 bases and J by 7 bases, and 17 bases separated the two germline ends. This CDR3 has 14 amino acids. Germline-derived CDR1 and CDR2 are SGHAT and FQNNGV. This CDR3 is CASSRDPLSGELFF. CDR3 in DNA: TGTGCCAGCTCCCGCGACCCGCTAAGCGGGGAGCTGTTTTTT.

This clonotype was picked up a small number of times. The chain has TRBV14 and TRBJ1-1; TRBD1 might be the D (6 bases). Germline assignment: CDR1 SGHDN and CDR2 FVKESK. CDR3 length equals 17 residues. Trimming shortened V by 1 base and J by 2 bases, and 17 bases separated the two germline ends. In DNA, the CDR3 is TGTGCCAGCAGCCAAGGCCGGGAGGGGGAGACCAACACTGAAGCTTTCTTT. This encodes CASSQGREGETNTEAFF. Supplemented by reference TRBV14 and TRBJ1-1, the full variable domain reads EAGVTQFPSHSVIEKGQTVTLRCDPISGHDNLYWYRRVMGKEIKFLLHFVKESKQDESGMPNNRFLAERTGGTYSTLKVQPAELEDSGVYFCASSQGREGETNTEAFFGQGTRLTVV.

V gene TRBV24-1 combines with J gene TRBJ2-3; D perhaps matches TRBD1 (6 bases). V was trimmed by 3 bases and J by 4 bases, leaving 19 bases between them. Germline V CDR1 and CDR2: KGHDR, SFDVKD. This CDR3 spans 17 amino acids. CDR3 in DNA: TGTGCCACCAGTGATCGGACCCAGGCAGGGGTATCAGATACGCAGTATTTT. This codes for CATSDRTQAGVSDTQYF.

In this sample, this clonotype turned up many times. The gene calls are TRBV11-1 and TRBJ2-7; a possible D gene is TRBD2 (6 bases). The CDR3 runs to 16 residues. Between the trimmed V and J ends, which lost 1 base and 4 bases, there was a span of 17 bases. Looked up from germline, CDR1 is SGHAT and CDR2 is FQDESV (reference sequence). DNA for the CDR3: TGTGCCAGCAGCTTAGTCAGATACGGGAGACTATACGAGCAGTACTTC. Translated: CASSLVRYGRLYEQYF.